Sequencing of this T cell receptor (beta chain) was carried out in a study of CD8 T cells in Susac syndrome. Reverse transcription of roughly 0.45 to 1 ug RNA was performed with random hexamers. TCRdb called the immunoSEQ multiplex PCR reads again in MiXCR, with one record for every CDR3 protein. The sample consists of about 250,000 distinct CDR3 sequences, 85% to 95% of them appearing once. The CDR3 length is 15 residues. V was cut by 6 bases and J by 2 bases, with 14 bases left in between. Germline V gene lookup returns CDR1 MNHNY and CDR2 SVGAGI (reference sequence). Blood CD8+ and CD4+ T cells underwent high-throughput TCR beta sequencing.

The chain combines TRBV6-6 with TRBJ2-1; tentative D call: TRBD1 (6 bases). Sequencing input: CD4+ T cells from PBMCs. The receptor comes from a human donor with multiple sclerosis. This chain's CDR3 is CASRPQGLPYNEQFF. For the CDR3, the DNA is TGTGCCAGCAGACCTCAGGGGTTGCCCTACAATGAGCAGTTCTTC.